A selection of T cell receptor beta chains follows, all from one sample in a study of blood T cell repertoires in COVID-19. Only in-frame clones appear in the TCRdb table, and some are missing; sequencing was by immunoSEQ multiplex PCR. The sample records more than 250,000 clones, more than 75% being singletons. Sequenced: PBMCs or T cells enriched from blood (not recorded which). All receptors come from a young woman who had recovered from COVID-19. The CDR3 runs from the conserved cysteine through the conserved F or W. Fields, in order: V gene, CDR3 length, CDR3 protein.

TRBV19,16,CASSSGQAANTGELFF
TRBV3-1/TRBV3-2,18,CASSHRTGTDLSGNTIYF
TRBV4-1,16,CASSQAGRGRADTQYF
TRBV5-5,14,CASSLTTTTGELFF
TRBV11-3,17,CASSLDRGLWDTGELFF
TRBV6-5,14,CASLEGGTDYGYTF
TRBV5-5,15,CASSLGPTSKETQYF
TRBV2,12,CASSTQNTEAFF
TRBV28,16,CASTSTRGAGAETQYF
TRBV5-1,16,CASRSSGAHLYNEQFF
TRBV19,16,CASSSRTGDGNSPLHF
TRBV27,12,CASRSGSYEQYF
TRBV28,15,CASSFPLAGADTQYF
TRBV6-5,14,CASRGRVRGTEAFF
TRBV7-2,16,CASSYLAGELHNEQFF
TRBV15,14,CATSSSRTNEKLFF
TRBV19,14,CASKVQGLGEKLFF
TRBV23-1,17,CASSQRQGLVSYGELFF
TRBV11-1,13,CASSFPGFNEQFF
TRBV6-2/TRBV6-3,13,CASSYSWLAEGFF
TRBV19,14,CASTLTDSGNTIYF
TRBV5-4,15,CASSFGLAGQETQYF
TRBV7-8,15,CASSLGTGMNTEAFF
TRBV15,13,CATSPTEDTEAFF